The 20 T cell receptor beta chains given below trace back to one sample, sequenced in a study of CD8 T cells in ankylosing spondylitis (TCRdb year 2017). Library preparation was by 5' RACE. The instrument was an Illumina HiSeq 2500. TCRdb reanalyzed the raw reads on its own, using fastp at Q25 for trimming and MiXCR for clone calling, and kept in-frame beta chains. When rows share a CDR3 protein, they turn into one entry using the most common DNA and genes. This sample lists some 300,000 distinct CDR3 sequences; about 20% were detected once. Roughly 3.6% of the sample belongs to the ten largest clones. The specimen sequenced was blood, either unsorted or a sorted T cell fraction (not recorded which). The origin of the receptors is a female donor with ankylosing spondylitis or in good health (not recorded which).

The genes are TRBV6-5 and TRBJ2-1; D not certain. CDR1 is MNHEY and CDR2 is SVGAGI in the germline V gene. V lost 6 bases and J lost 7, with 10 bases in between. The CDR3 has 12 amino acids. CDR3 amino acids: CASSALGNEQFF. As DNA, the CDR3 is TGTGCCAGCAGCGCACTGGGGAATGAGCAGTTCTTC.

V is TRBV9 and J is TRBJ2-2; no reliable D call. Between the trimmed V and J ends, which lost 2 bases and 6 bases, there was a span of 8 bases. Germline CDR1 and CDR2: SGDLS and YYNGEE. The length of the CDR3 is 13 residues. The CDR3 region is CASSVVGSGELFF. Written as DNA, the CDR3 is TGTGCCAGCAGCGTTGTGGGATCCGGGGAGCTGTTTTTT.

The chain combines TRBV4-3 with TRBJ2-4; D call uncertain. Germline lookup yields CDR1 LGHNA and CDR2 YSLEER. Trimming stripped 0 bases from V and 0 bases from J, with 18 bases between. The CDR3 contains 19 residues. Written as DNA, the CDR3 is TGCGCCAGCAGCCAAGACCAGACCCAAGCCCAACTAGCCAAAAACATTCAGTACTTC. Residues: CASSQDQTQAQLAKNIQYF.

This clonotype was seen repeatedly, ten times or more. The rearrangement joins TRBV3-1 to TRBJ2-3, with D hard to call. This CDR3 has 14 amino acids. Deletions cut 3 bases from V and 2 bases from J, with 9 bases between. The germline gives CDR1 LGHDT, CDR2 YNNKEL (reference sequence). The CDR3 DNA sequence: TGTGCCAGCAGCCAGGGTCGTTCCACAGATACGCAGTATTTT. It codes for CASSQGRSTDTQYF.

This clonotype was observed a handful of times. The CDR3 protein is CASSVRTSGPSTDTQYF. The CDR3 coding sequence is TGTGCCAGCAGTGTACGGACTAGCGGACCTAGCACAGATACGCAGTATTTT. V usage is TRBV27 and J usage is TRBJ2-3; 10 nucleotides line up with TRBD2. Looked up from germline, CDR1 is MNHEY and CDR2 is SMNVEV (reference sequence). The CDR3 contains 17 residues. V gave up 5 bases and J gave up 0 bases; unmatched junction bases: 8.

The V and J genes are TRBV20-1 and TRBJ2-5, with unresolved D. V lost 5 bases and J 3 bases, leaving 19 bases between the germline ends. Looked up from germline, CDR1 is DFQATT and CDR2 is SNEGSKA (reference sequence). The CDR3 totals 15 residues. The CDR3: CSAYPITVPEETQYF. CDR3 DNA sequence: TGCAGTGCTTATCCGATCACAGTACCCGAAGAGACCCAGTACTTC.

The rearrangement links TRBV18 to TRBJ2-7; D possibly matches TRBD1 or TRBD2 (5 bases each). The CDR3 length is 16 residues. The germline V and J ends were trimmed by 0 bases and 5 bases, with 17 bases remaining between them. CDR1 and CDR2 (germline): KGHSH, LQKENI. CDR3 protein: CASSPPTGGGIHEQYF. The CDR3 coding sequence is TGTGCCAGCTCACCACCAACTGGGGGTGGAATCCACGAGCAGTACTTC.

This clonotype was detected ten times or more. The V gene is TRBV12-3 or TRBV12-4, the J gene TRBJ2-1, with 10 positions matching TRBD2. The CDR3 contains 14 residues. V shed 5 bases, J shed 6 bases, and the junction held 4 bases outside the gene matches. The DNA of the CDR3 is TGTGCCAGCAGTGATAGCGGGAGGCTCAATGAGCAGTTCTTC. This sequence encodes CASSDSGRLNEQFF.

The V call is TRBV2, the J call TRBJ1-5; a possible D gene is TRBD1 (6 bases). Per germline, CDR1 SNHLY and CDR2 FYNNEI. The germline V and J ends were trimmed by 7 bases and 0 bases, with 10 bases remaining between them. The CDR3 extends over 14 amino acids. The CDR3 sequence is CASKGVNSNQPQHF. The CDR3 DNA follows: TGTGCCAGCAAGGGGGTGAATAGCAATCAGCCCCAGCATTTT.

V usage is TRBV6-1 and J usage is TRBJ1-5; 9 nucleotides match TRBD1. After removal of 6 bases from V and 3 bases from J, the junction contained 9 bases not matched to a gene. The CDR3 has 16 residues. CDR1 is MNHNS and CDR2 is SASEGT in the germline V gene. The CDR3 protein is CASRRTGTGLNQPQHF. DNA of the CDR3: TGTGCCAGCAGACGAACCGGGACAGGGCTCAATCAGCCCCAGCATTTT.

The sample holds many counts of this clonotype. CDR3 sequence: CSAQDRLGDTQYF. As DNA, the CDR3 is TGCAGCGCCCAGGACAGGTTGGGGGATACGCAGTATTTT. V gene TRBV29-1 combines with J gene TRBJ2-3, with 7 bases that match TRBD1. V shed 7 bases, J shed 6 bases, and the junction held 10 bases outside the gene matches. The CDR3 loop spans 13 amino acids. The V gene's germline CDR1 is SQVTM and CDR2 ANQGSEA.

This chain links TRBV6-1 with TRBJ1-6; tentatively, D is TRBD1 (6 bases). The V gene lost 5 bases and the J gene lost 5 bases, with 13 bases spanning the gap. Germline V gene lookup returns CDR1 MNHNS and CDR2 SASEGT. The CDR3 loop spans 15 amino acids. For the CDR3, the DNA is TGTGCCAGCAGTAAACTCCGGGACAATAATTCACCCCTCCACTTT. It yields the protein CASSKLRDNNSPLHF.

This clonotype showed up just a few times. The rearrangement joins TRBV7-6 to TRBJ2-1; D is uncertain. V lost 2 bases to trimming and J lost 7 bases, with 12 bases between them. The CDR3 totals 14 residues. In germline, CDR1 is SGHVS, CDR2 FNYEAQ. The DNA for the CDR3 is TGTGCCAGCAGCTTAAAAGAAAGGGAAAATGAGCAGTTCTTC. Residues: CASSLKERENEQFF.

This clonotype was seen a handful of times. Here the CDR3 reads CASSMRSGNTIYF. CDR3 sequence (DNA): TGTGCCAGCAGCATGCGCTCTGGAAACACCATATATTTT. This sequence joins TRBV21-1 and TRBJ1-3. TRBV21-1 is described as a pseudogene. The length of the CDR3 is 13 residues.

This clonotype has just a few counts. CDR3 loop: CASSSNRDVMEQFF. The CDR3 DNA follows: TGTGCCAGCAGTTCAAACCGGGACGTTATGGAGCAGTTCTTC. The chain has TRBV6-5 and TRBJ2-1, with D perhaps being TRBD1 or TRBD2 (5 bases each). Germline assignment: CDR1 MNHEY and CDR2 SVGAGI. The ends were cut back, 4 bases at V and 10 bases at J, with 17 bases in the middle. The CDR3 consists of 14 residues.

This clonotype has ten or more counts. This chain joins TRBV29-1 and TRBJ2-7; D is perhaps TRBD2 (7 bases). The CDR3 sequence is 14 residues long. Germline V gene lookup returns CDR1 SQVTM and CDR2 ANQGSEA. The V gene lost 2 bases and the J gene lost 0 bases, with 11 bases spanning the gap. The CDR3: CSVERGGSSYEQYF. The DNA for the CDR3 is TGCAGCGTTGAAAGGGGGGGGAGCTCCTACGAGCAGTACTTC.

The V gene is TRBV4-3, the J gene TRBJ2-1; 11 bases are a match to TRBD2. The junction had 5 bases not matched to a gene; V was cut back by 1 base and J by 0 bases. The CDR3 totals 18 residues. Germline lookup yields CDR1 LGHNA and CDR2 YSLEER. The CDR3 DNA is TGCGCCAGCAGCCAAGGGGCGGGACTAGCGGACTCCTACAATGAGCAGTTCTTC. This codes for CASSQGAGLADSYNEQFF.

J is TRBJ2-1 and V is TRBV7-2; D is tentatively TRBD1 or TRBD2 (7 bases each). The CDR3 runs to 15 residues. Germline-derived CDR1 and CDR2 are SGHTA and FQGNSA. V was trimmed by 7 bases and J by 8 bases, leaving 21 bases between them. The CDR3 sequence: CASTQGGHGPYEQFF. The CDR3 DNA sequence: TGTGCCAGCACCCAGGGGGGGCATGGTCCCTATGAGCAGTTCTTC.

The V and J genes are TRBV27 and TRBJ1-1; TRBD1 matches 9 bases. This CDR3 is 13 amino acids long. V shed 6 bases, J shed 10 bases, and the junction held 9 bases outside the gene matches. Germline V gene lookup returns CDR1 MNHEY and CDR2 SMNVEV (reference sequence). The CDR3 nucleotides read TGTGCCAGCAGGGACAGGGGAGGGGCCGTAGCTTTCTTT. It translates to CASRDRGGAVAFF.

The sample holds one count of this clonotype. The gene calls are TRBV7-9 and TRBJ1-6; D ambiguous. V was clipped by 5 bases and J by 7 bases, with 9 bases between them. Germline CDR1 SEHNR, CDR2 FQNEAQ (reference sequence). This CDR3 is 13 amino acids long. CDR3 DNA sequence: TGTGCCAGCAGCCCCCGTTGGAATTCACCCCTCCACTTT. It codes for CASSPRWNSPLHF.